Listed here are 27 T cell receptor beta chains from one sample, sequenced in a study of blood T cells in healthy people across ages. Primers used in a second PCR of about 6 to 11 cycles were a sample-barcoded 5' primer and a J-beta primer mix. TCRdb passed the 5' RACE reads through MiXCR, listing each CDR3 protein once. This sample has 1.5 million or so distinct CDR3 sequences, with 35% to 45% found just once. The material sequenced was blood. These receptors were obtained from a woman between 18 and 30 years old in good health.

In this sample, this clonotype turned up many times. This chain joins TRBV20-1 and TRBJ2-3; tentative D call: TRBD2 (6 bases). Germline CDR1 is DFQATT and CDR2 is SNEGSKA (reference sequence). V was trimmed by 4 bases and J by 0 bases, leaving 14 bases between them. This CDR3 region has 15 residues. In DNA form, the CDR3 reads TGCAGTGCTATTGTGGCTAGCGACAGCACAGATACGCAGTATTTT. It codes for CSAIVASDSTDTQYF.

The gene calls are TRBV6-1 and TRBJ1-2, with TRBD1 identical over 7 bases. CDR3 length equals 13 residues. Germline CDR1 and CDR2: MNHNS and SASEGT. The V gene end was trimmed by 6 bases and the J gene end by 5 bases; junction bases not matched to a gene: 6. The CDR3 DNA sequence: TGTGCCAGCAGGCAGGACAGGACTTATGGCTACACCTTC. Its translation: CASRQDRTYGYTF.

This clonotype was seen a few times. This chain joins TRBV6-1 and TRBJ1-2; D is perhaps TRBD1 (5 bases). Trimming left V 3 bases short and J 7 bases short, with 9 bases between. The CDR3 totals 12 residues. The germline V gene has CDR1 MNHNS and CDR2 SASEGT. The CDR3 spells CASSDRDCGYTF. In DNA form, the CDR3 reads TGTGCCAGCAGTGACAGGGACTGTGGCTACACCTTC.

The chain carries TRBV27 and TRBJ2-7; D may be TRBD1 or TRBD2 (6 bases each). Deletions cut 7 bases from V and 0 bases from J, with 16 bases between. Per germline, CDR1 MNHEY and CDR2 SMNVEV (reference sequence). The CDR3 extends over 15 amino acids. CDR3: CASTPRGGSSYEQYF. CDR3 DNA: TGTGCCAGCACCCCCAGAGGGGGGTCCTCCTACGAGCAGTACTTC.

The rearrangement joins TRBV6-6 to TRBJ1-5; D ambiguous. The CDR3 is 15 amino acids. V was cut by 4 bases and J by 1 base, with 11 bases left in between. Germline assignment: CDR1 MNHNY and CDR2 SVGAGI (reference sequence). The CDR3 bases are TGTGCCAGCAGTTCCGAAGGCGGGAGCAATCAGCCCCAGCATTTT. It yields the protein CASSSEGGSNQPQHF.

The chain recombines TRBV6-2 or TRBV6-3 with TRBJ2-5; D call uncertain. The CDR3 runs 15 residues. Trimming took off 3 bases at V and 11 bases at J, with 22 bases between the two ends. Germline V gene lookup returns CDR1 MNHEY and CDR2 SVGEGT. The CDR3 DNA follows: TGTGCCAGCAGTTATATGGGAAGCTCCTACAATGAGCAGTACTTC. Translated, it gives CASSYMGSSYNEQYF.

The rearrangement links TRBV7-8 to TRBJ2-3; D remains unclear. CDR1 and CDR2 (germline): SGHVS, FQNEAQ. CDR3 size: 15 residues. Trimming took 1 base from V and 5 from J, leaving 13 bases between them. CDR3 region: CASSLEVLALDTQYF. The CDR3 region has the DNA TGTGCCAGCAGCTTAGAAGTCTTGGCACTAGATACGCAGTATTTT.

The chain has TRBV6-1 and TRBJ1-2; no firm D call. Trimming left V 5 bases short and J 3 bases short, with 10 bases between. CDR3 length: 13 amino acids. CDR1 and CDR2 (germline): MNHNS, SASEGT. CDR3: CASSRATDYGYTF. For the CDR3, the DNA is TGTGCCAGCAGTAGGGCCACCGACTATGGCTACACCTTC.

This clonotype was counted between two and nine times. The V gene is TRBV29-1, the J gene TRBJ2-1; TRBD1 matches at 8 bases. J lost 6 bases, V lost 1 base, and 5 bases had no gene match. Germline loops: CDR1 SQVTM, CDR2 ANQGSEA. The CDR3 is 14 amino acids. For the CDR3, the DNA is TGCAGCGTTGAAGGGCAGGGGGCTAGCAATGAGCAGTTCTTC. This encodes CSVEGQGASNEQFF.

The gene calls are TRBV9 and TRBJ2-6; D unclear. CDR1 is SGDLS, CDR2 YYNGEE, per germline. CDR3 size: 18 residues. Trimming left V 0 bases short and J 0 bases short, with 13 bases between. CDR3 sequence reads: CASSVGVSPDSGANVLTF. In nucleotides, the CDR3 is TGTGCCAGCAGCGTAGGGGTCAGTCCGGACTCTGGGGCCAACGTCCTGACTTTC.

The CDR3: CAWSRWTDEQFF. The DNA of the CDR3 is TGTGCCTGGAGTAGGTGGACGGATGAGCAGTTCTTC. The chain couples TRBV30 to TRBJ2-1; unclear D gene. The CDR3 is made up of 12 amino acids. V lost 2 bases and J 8 bases, leaving 10 bases between the germline ends. CDR1 is GTSNPN and CDR2 is SVGIG in the germline V gene (reference sequence).

This clonotype was seen a few times. The DNA for the CDR3 is TGTGCCAGCAGTATGAGCGTTCAAGAGACCCAGTACTTC. This encodes CASSMSVQETQYF. V usage is TRBV6-2 or TRBV6-3 and J usage is TRBJ2-5, with D hard to call. The CDR3 has 13 amino acids. V dropped 5 bases and J dropped 2 bases, with 9 bases sitting between them. Germline CDR1 MNHEY, CDR2 SVGEGT.

This clonotype has more than one count but fewer than ten. The chain has TRBV12-3 or TRBV12-4 and TRBJ2-1; no reliable D call. The V and J ends lost 2 bases and 0 bases respectively, with 8 bases between them. The CDR3 length is 15 residues. For the CDR3, the DNA is TGTGCCAGCAGTTTATCCCTGGGCTCCTACAATGAGCAGTTCTTC. Its translation: CASSLSLGSYNEQFF.

A word on this clonotype: Its ends do not fully match the called genes, so a read error is possible. The chain joins TRBV4-1 to TRBJ1-2; D might be TRBD1 (5 bases). This CDR3 has 13 residues. Per the germline V gene, CDR1 is MGHRA and CDR2 is YSYEKL. The CDR3 loop reads CACSQRDDYGYTF. The CDR3, as DNA: TGCGCCTGCAGCCAGAGGGACGACTATGGCTACACCTTC.

This clonotype was counted only a few times. V gene TRBV5-1 combines with J gene TRBJ2-7, with a weak D call TRBD1 (5 bases). The CDR3 has 15 residues. The germline V gene encodes CDR1 SGHRS and CDR2 YFSETQ. V lost 0 bases and J 1 base, leaving 11 bases between the germline ends. The CDR3 region is CASSLATVISYEQYF. The CDR3 region has the DNA TGCGCCAGCAGCTTGGCGACAGTAATATCCTACGAGCAGTACTTC.

The chain combines TRBV20-1 with TRBJ2-5, with D uncertain. Trimming stripped 3 bases from V and 2 bases from J, with 7 bases between. Germline values: CDR1 DFQATT, CDR2 SNEGSKA (reference sequence). The CDR3 totals 12 residues. The CDR3 loop is CSASDFQETQYF. The CDR3 DNA reads TGCAGTGCTAGCGACTTTCAAGAGACCCAGTACTTC.

This clonotype was counted a few times. This chain connects TRBV6-5 to TRBJ2-7, with TRBD2 matching 10 bases. The CDR3 is 13 amino acids. Germline trimming cut 6 bases from V and 4 bases from J; bases unmatched to any gene: 3. Germline CDR1 is MNHEY and CDR2 is SVGAGI. CDR3 loop: CASRASGRYEQYF. CDR3 DNA: TGTGCCAGCAGGGCTAGCGGGAGATACGAGCAGTACTTC.

The sample holds a few counts of this clonotype. The V call is TRBV20-1, the J call TRBJ2-5, with D unresolved. The CDR3 has 11 residues. Germline-derived CDR1 and CDR2 are DFQATT and SNEGSKA (reference sequence). CDR3 sequence: CTLVGEETQYF. The CDR3 DNA sequence: TGCACCCTCGTAGGAGAAGAGACCCAGTACTTC.

This clonotype was detected only a few times. The J gene is TRBJ1-4, the V gene TRBV5-1; D gene ambiguous. Deletions cut 2 bases from V and 5 bases from J, with 25 bases between. This CDR3 region has 19 residues. Germline CDR1 and CDR2: SGHRS and YFSETQ. CDR3 in DNA: TGCGCCAGCAGCTTTGACGTCCTTGGCAGACGACCACCAAATGAAAAACTGTTTTTT. Amino acid sequence: CASSFDVLGRRPPNEKLFF.

The CDR3 loop is CASLARNRGEQYF. DNA of the CDR3: TGTGCCAGCTTAGCTCGTAACCGGGGGGAGCAGTACTTC. The rearrangement uses TRBV28 and TRBJ2-5; 7 positions agree with TRBD2. Losses at the gene ends were 8 bases for V and 11 bases for J; bases not matched to a gene: 14. CDR1 is MDHEN and CDR2 is SYDVKM in the germline V gene. CDR3 length equals 13 residues. Looking up the rest from reference TRBV28 and TRBJ2-5 gives the full variable domain: DVKVTQSSRYLVKRTGEKVFLECVQDMDHENMFWYRQDPGLGLRLIYFSYDVKMKEKGDIPEGYSVSREKKERFSLILESASTNQTSMYLCASLARNRGEQYFGPGTRLLVL.

The chain carries TRBV20-1 and TRBJ2-5; D remains unclear. Germline V gene sequence: CDR1 DFQATT, CDR2 SNEGSKA (reference sequence). This CDR3 has 13 amino acids. Trimming left V 2 bases short and J 1 base short, with 8 bases between. The CDR3 sequence: CSARWYSQETQYF. CDR3 in DNA: TGCAGTGCTAGATGGTACAGCCAAGAGACCCAGTACTTC.

There are a few counts of this clonotype. The rearrangement joins TRBV10-3 to TRBJ2-1; TRBD2 matches 9 bases. This CDR3 has 16 residues. CDR1 is ENHRY and CDR2 is SYGVKD in the germline V gene. V lost 0 bases to trimming and J lost 9 bases; unmatched junction nucleotides: 9. The CDR3 protein is CAISESSGGGSGEQFF. As DNA, the CDR3 is TGTGCCATCAGTGAGTCTAGCGGGGGAGGTTCCGGTGAGCAGTTCTTC.

V is TRBV10-3 and J is TRBJ2-5, with 12 bases matching TRBD2. V trimming: 0 bases; J trimming: 11 bases; junction bases outside the gene matches: 13. Per the germline V gene, CDR1 is ENHRY and CDR2 is SYGVKD. This CDR3 is 17 amino acids long. The CDR3: CAISESTSGGSRDEQYF. CDR3 sequence (DNA): TGTGCCATCAGTGAGTCGACTAGCGGGGGTTCTCGGGATGAGCAGTACTTC.

This clonotype was seen only a few times. The CDR3 DNA sequence: TGCAGTGCTAGAATATCACCCCGGGGCTACACCTTC. Translation: CSARISPRGYTF. The V call is TRBV20-1, the J call TRBJ1-2; D call uncertain. Germline CDR1 and CDR2: DFQATT and SNEGSKA (reference sequence). The CDR3 runs 12 residues. V was pared by 2 bases and J by 8 bases, with 12 bases between.

J is TRBJ1-1 and V is TRBV6-2 or TRBV6-3; D is perhaps TRBD1 (6 bases). Deletions cut 2 bases from V and 0 bases from J, with 10 bases between. Germline CDR1 reads MNHEY; CDR2 reads SVGEGT. This CDR3 comprises 15 residues. Here the CDR3 DNA reads TGTGCCAGCAGTTACCTCAGGGGACTGAACACTGAAGCTTTCTTT. Translating it yields CASSYLRGLNTEAFF.

This chain connects TRBV28 to TRBJ2-1; TRBD1 might be the D (6 bases). In germline, CDR1 is MDHEN, CDR2 SYDVKM. V was clipped by 2 bases and J by 0 bases, with 23 bases between them. The CDR3 spans 20 residues. CDR3 sequence reads: CASSLNRRGHPRSSYNEQFF. Here the CDR3 DNA reads TGTGCCAGCAGTTTAAATCGTCGGGGACACCCTCGAAGCTCCTACAATGAGCAGTTCTTC.

This clonotype was seen a handful of times. This chain connects TRBV25-1 to TRBJ2-1; D is uncertain. The CDR3 is made up of 13 amino acids. The V and J ends lost 0 bases and 10 bases respectively, with 10 bases between them. Germline V gene sequence: CDR1 MGHDK, CDR2 SYGVNS. For the CDR3, the DNA is TGTGCCAGCAGTGAATATAAGTCCCCGGAGCAGTTCTTC. Residues: CASSEYKSPEQFF. The entire variable domain, with the rest obtained from reference TRBV25-1 and TRBJ2-1, is as follows: EADIYQTPRYLVIGTGKKITLECSQTMGHDKMYWYQQDPGMELHLIHYSYGVNSTEKGDLSSESTVSRIRTEHFPLTLESARPSHTSQYLCASSEYKSPEQFFGPGTRLTVL.